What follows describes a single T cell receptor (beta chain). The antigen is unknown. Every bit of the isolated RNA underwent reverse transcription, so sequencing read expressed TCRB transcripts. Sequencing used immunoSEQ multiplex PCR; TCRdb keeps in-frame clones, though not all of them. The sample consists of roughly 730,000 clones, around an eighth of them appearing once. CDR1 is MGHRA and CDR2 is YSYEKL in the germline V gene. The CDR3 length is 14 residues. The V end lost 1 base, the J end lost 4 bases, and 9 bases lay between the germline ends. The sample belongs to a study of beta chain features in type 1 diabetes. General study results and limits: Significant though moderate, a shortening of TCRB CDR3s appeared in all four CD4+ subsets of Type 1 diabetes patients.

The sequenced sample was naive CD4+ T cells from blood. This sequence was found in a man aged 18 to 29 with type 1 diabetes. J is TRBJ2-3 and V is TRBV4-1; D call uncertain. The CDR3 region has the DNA TGCGCCAGCAGCCAAGTTCGGGCTGCAGATACGCAGTATTTT. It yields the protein CASSQVRAADTQYF.